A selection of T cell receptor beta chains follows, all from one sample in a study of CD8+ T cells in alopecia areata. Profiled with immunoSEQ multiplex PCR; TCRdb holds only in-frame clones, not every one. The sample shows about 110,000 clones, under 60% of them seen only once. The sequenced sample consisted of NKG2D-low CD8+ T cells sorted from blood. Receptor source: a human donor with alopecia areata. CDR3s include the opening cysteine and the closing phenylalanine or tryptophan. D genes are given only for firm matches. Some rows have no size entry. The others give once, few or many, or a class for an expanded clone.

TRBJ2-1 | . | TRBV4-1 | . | CASSQDPTQNEQFF | TGCGCCAGCAGCCAAGATCCCACCCAAAATGAGCAGTTCTTC
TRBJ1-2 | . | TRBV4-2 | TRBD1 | CASSPESRGNYGYTF | TGTGCCAGCAGCCCCGAAAGCAGGGGGAATTATGGCTACACCTTC
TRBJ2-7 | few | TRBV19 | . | CASSIGVEQYF | TGTGCCAGTAGTATCGGGGTCGAGCAGTACTTC
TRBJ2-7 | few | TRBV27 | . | CASSFRDISYEQYF | TGTGCCAGCAGTTTTCGCGACATCTCCTACGAGCAGTACTTC
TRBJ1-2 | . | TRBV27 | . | CASTTSYPGYGYTF | TGTGCCAGCACTACCTCCTACCCGGGGTATGGCTACACCTTC
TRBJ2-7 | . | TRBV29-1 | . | CSVEVGPYEQYF | TGCAGCGTTGAAGTAGGGCCGTACGAGCAGTACTTC
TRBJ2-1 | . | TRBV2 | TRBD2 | CASKGLASGNEQFF | TGTGCCAGCAAGGGACTAGCTTCGGGTAATGAGCAGTTCTTC
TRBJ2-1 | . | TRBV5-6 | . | CASSLYGSPVYNEQFF | TGTGCCAGCAGCTTGTATGGGTCGCCCGTTTACAATGAGCAGTTCTTC
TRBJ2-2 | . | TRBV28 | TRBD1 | CASSSPLQGDTGELFF | TGTGCCAGCAGTTCCCCCTTACAGGGGGACACCGGGGAGCTGTTTTTT
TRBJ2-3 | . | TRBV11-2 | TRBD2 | CASSFRTSGSFVGADTQYF | TGTGCCAGCAGCTTCCGCACTAGCGGGAGTTTTGTGGGCGCAGATACGCAGTATTTT
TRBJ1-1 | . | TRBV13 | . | CASSLVRGTEAFF | TGTGCCAGCAGCTTAGTTCGGGGAACTGAAGCTTTCTTT
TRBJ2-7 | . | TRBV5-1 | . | CASSLGSAGAPLREQYF | TGCGCCAGCAGCTTGGGTTCCGCGGGGGCGCCCCTGAGGGAGCAGTACTTC
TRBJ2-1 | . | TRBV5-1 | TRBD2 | CASSQGLAGQIYNEQFF | TGCGCCAGCAGCCAGGGACTAGCGGGACAAATATACAATGAGCAGTTCTTC
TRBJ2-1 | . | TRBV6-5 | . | CASSYSTGSAYNEQFF | TGTGCCAGCAGTTACTCCACAGGGTCGGCCTACAATGAGCAGTTCTTC
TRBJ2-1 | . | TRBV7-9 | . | CASSLVDEQFF | TGTGCCAGCAGCTTAGTAGATGAGCAGTTCTTC
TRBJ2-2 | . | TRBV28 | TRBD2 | CASTVAGGRELFF | TGTGCCAGCACCGTAGCGGGAGGTCGGGAGCTGTTTTTT
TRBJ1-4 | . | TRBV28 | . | CASSFFRENAKLFF | TGTGCCAGCAGTTTCTTCCGGGAAAATGCAAAACTGTTTTTT
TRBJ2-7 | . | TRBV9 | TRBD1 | CASSVVQGGEQYF | TGTGCCAGCAGCGTAGTACAGGGGGGCGAGCAGTACTTC
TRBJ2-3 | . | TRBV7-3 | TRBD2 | CASSRLAGPTDTQYF | TGTGCCAGCAGCCGACTAGCGGGACCCACAGATACGCAGTATTTT
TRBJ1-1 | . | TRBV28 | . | CAGSGFENTEAFF | TGTGCCGGGAGCGGCTTTGAGAACACTGAAGCTTTCTTT
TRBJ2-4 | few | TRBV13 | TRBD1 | CASSWGTGVSKNIQYF | TGTGCCAGCAGCTGGGGGACAGGGGTTTCCAAAAACATTCAGTACTTC
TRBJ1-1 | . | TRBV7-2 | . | CASSLALGGSTEAFF | TGTGCCAGCAGCTTAGCGCTCGGGGGCTCTACTGAAGCTTTCTTT
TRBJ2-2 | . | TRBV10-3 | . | CAISAPGQNTGELFF | TGTGCCATCAGTGCGCCGGGACAGAACACCGGGGAGCTGTTTTTT
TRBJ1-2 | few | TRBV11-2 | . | CASSPGQIDYGYTF | TGTGCCAGCAGCCCGGGACAAATTGACTATGGCTACACCTTC
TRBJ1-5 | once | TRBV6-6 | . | CASGYQPQHF | TGTGCCAGCGGTTATCAGCCCCAGCATTTT
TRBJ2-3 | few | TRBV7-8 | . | CASSFRYSTDTQYF | TGTGCCAGCAGCTTCAGATACAGCACAGATACGCAGTATTTT
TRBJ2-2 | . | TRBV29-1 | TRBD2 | CSVQLAGVRTGELFF | TGCAGCGTACAACTAGCGGGAGTTCGTACCGGGGAGCTGTTTTTT
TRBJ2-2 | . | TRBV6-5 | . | CASSYFDNTGELFF | TGTGCCAGCAGTTACTTCGATAACACCGGGGAGCTGTTTTTT
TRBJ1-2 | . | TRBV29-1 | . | CSGGRDYGYTF | TGCAGCGGGGGCCGAGACTATGGCTACACCTTC
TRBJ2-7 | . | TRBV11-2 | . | CASRGGTGSYEQYF | TGTGCCAGCAGGGGGGGAACAGGCTCCTACGAGCAGTACTTC
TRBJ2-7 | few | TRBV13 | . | CASSLKGIYEQYF | TGTGCCAGCAGCTTAAAAGGGATATACGAGCAGTACTTC
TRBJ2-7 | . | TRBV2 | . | CASTLQGPSPNYEQYF | TGTGCCAGCACCCTCCAGGGGCCTAGCCCGAATTACGAGCAGTACTTC
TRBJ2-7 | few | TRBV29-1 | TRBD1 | CSARGTGRYEQYF | TGCAGCGCCAGGGGGACAGGACGTTACGAGCAGTACTTC
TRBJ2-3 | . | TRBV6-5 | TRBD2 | CASSYERGSTDTQYF | TGTGCCAGCAGTTACGAGCGGGGATCCACAGATACGCAGTATTTT
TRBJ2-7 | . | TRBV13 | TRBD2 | CASSLVFSGSYEQYF | TGTGCCAGCAGCTTAGTCTTTAGCGGGAGCTACGAGCAGTACTTC
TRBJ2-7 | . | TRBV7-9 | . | CASSPNIPKAYEQYF | TGTGCCAGCAGCCCCAACATCCCAAAGGCCTACGAGCAGTACTTC
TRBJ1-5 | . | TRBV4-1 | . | CASSQDSQEPQHF | TGCGCCAGCAGCCAAGATTCCCAGGAACCCCAGCATTTT
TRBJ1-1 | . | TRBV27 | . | CASSLGATTEAFF | TGTGCCAGCAGTTTGGGTGCGACCACTGAAGCTTTCTTT
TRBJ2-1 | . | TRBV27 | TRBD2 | CASSRGLVAGSYNEQFF | TGTGCCAGCAGTCGGGGGCTGGTAGCGGGGAGTTACAATGAGCAGTTCTTC
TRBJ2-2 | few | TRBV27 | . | CASRNTGELFF | TGTGCCAGCAGAAACACCGGGGAGCTGTTTTTT
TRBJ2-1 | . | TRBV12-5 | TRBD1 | CASGSPDRGNEQFF | TGTGCTAGTGGTTCCCCGGACAGGGGCAATGAGCAGTTCTTC
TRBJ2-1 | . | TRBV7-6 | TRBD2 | CASSRRGLAGGVISYNEQFF | TGTGCCAGCAGCCGGAGAGGACTAGCGGGAGGAGTGATCTCCTACAATGAGCAGTTCTTC
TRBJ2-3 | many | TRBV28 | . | CASSLFGDTQYF | TGTGCCAGCAGTTTATTCGGGGATACGCAGTATTTT
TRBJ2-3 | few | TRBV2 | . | CASIGGHTDTQYF | TGTGCCAGCATTGGCGGACACACAGATACGCAGTATTTT
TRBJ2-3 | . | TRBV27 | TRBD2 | CASSSALWREARDTQYF | TGTGCCAGCAGCTCGGCTTTATGGCGGGAGGCCAGAGATACGCAGTATTTT